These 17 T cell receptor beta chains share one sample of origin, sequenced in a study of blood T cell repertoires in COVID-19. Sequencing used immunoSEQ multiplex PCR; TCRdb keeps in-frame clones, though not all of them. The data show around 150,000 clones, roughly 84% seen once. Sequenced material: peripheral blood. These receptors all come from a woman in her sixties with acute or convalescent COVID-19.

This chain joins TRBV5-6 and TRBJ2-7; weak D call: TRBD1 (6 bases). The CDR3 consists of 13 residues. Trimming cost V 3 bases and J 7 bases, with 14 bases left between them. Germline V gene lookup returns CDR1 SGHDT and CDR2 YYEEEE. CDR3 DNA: TGTGCCAGCAGCTGGACGGACAGACGGGAGCAGTACTTC. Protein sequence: CASSWTDRREQYF.

This chain's CDR3 is CATSDPGQSSGNTIYF. CDR3 DNA: TGTGCCACCAGTGATCCCGGACAGAGCTCTGGAAACACCATATATTTT. The V call is TRBV24-1, the J call TRBJ1-3; TRBD1 might be the D (6 bases). CDR3 size: 16 residues. Germline CDR1 reads KGHDR; CDR2 reads SFDVKD. Trimming left V 3 bases short and J 0 bases short, with 11 bases between.

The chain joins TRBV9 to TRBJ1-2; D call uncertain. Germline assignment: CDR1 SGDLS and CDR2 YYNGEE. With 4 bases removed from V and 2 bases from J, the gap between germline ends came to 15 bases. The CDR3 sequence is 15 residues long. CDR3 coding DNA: TGTGCCAGCAGCTCTAGCCGGGTGACGAACTATGGCTACACCTTC. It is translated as CASSSSRVTNYGYTF.

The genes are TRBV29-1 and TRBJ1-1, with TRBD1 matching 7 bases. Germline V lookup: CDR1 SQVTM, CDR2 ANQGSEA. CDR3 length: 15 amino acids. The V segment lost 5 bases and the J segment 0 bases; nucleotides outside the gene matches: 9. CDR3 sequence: CSVSPQGSMNTEAFF. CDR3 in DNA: TGCAGCGTTTCGCCACAGGGGAGTATGAACACTGAAGCTTTCTTT.

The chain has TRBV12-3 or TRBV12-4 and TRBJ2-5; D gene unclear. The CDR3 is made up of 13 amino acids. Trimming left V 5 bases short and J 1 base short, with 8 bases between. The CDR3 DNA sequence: TGTGCCAGCAGTCCCCGGTCCCAAGAGACCCAGTACTTC. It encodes CASSPRSQETQYF.

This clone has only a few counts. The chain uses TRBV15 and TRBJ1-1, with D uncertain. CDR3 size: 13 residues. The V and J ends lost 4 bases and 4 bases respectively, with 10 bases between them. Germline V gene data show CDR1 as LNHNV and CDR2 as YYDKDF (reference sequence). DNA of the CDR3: TGTGCCACCAGCACAGACCCGGGCACTGAAGCTTTCTTT. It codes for CATSTDPGTEAFF.

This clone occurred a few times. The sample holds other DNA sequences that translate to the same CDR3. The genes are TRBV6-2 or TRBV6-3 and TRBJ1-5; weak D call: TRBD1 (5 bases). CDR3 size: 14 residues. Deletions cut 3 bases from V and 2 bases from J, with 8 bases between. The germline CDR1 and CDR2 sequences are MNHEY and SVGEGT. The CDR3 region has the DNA TGTGCCAGCAGTTATACGGGGGGCAATCAGCCCCAGCATTTT. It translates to CASSYTGGNQPQHF.

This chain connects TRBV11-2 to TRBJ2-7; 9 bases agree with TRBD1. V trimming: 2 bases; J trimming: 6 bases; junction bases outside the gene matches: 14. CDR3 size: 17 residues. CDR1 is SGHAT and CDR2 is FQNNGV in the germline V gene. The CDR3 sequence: CASSLLLTGGQGSEQYF. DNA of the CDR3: TGTGCCAGCAGCTTACTCCTCACAGGGGGACAGGGCAGCGAGCAGTACTTC.

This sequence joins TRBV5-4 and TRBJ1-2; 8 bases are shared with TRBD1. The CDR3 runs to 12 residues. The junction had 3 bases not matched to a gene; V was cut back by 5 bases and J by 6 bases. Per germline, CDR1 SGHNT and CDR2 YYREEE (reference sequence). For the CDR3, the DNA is TGTGCCAGCAGGGGACAGGCCAATGGCTACACCTTC. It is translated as CASRGQANGYTF.

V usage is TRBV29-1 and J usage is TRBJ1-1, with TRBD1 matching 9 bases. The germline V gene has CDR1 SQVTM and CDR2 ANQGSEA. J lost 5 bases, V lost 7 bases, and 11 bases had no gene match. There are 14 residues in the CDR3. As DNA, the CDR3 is TGCAGCGCCTACACCGGGACAGGGAGGACTGAAGCTTTCTTT. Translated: CSAYTGTGRTEAFF.

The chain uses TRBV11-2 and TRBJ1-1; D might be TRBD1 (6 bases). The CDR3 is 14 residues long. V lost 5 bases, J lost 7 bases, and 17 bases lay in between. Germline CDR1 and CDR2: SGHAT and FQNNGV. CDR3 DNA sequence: TGTGCCAGCAGCGCAACGCAGGGGTACAGTGAAGCTTTCTTT. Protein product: CASSATQGYSEAFF.

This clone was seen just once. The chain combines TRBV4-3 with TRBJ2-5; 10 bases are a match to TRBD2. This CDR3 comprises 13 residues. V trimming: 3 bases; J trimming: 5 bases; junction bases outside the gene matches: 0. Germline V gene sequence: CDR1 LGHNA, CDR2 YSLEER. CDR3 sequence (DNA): TGCGCCAGCAGCCAGGGACTAGCGGAGACCCAGTACTTC. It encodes CASSQGLAETQYF.

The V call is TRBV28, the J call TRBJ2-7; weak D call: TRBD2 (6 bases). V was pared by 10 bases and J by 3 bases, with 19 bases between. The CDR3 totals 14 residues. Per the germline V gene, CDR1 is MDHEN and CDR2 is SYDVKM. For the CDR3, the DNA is TGTGCCACCGACAGCCACTCGGGGGACTACGAGCAGTACTTC. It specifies CATDSHSGDYEQYF.

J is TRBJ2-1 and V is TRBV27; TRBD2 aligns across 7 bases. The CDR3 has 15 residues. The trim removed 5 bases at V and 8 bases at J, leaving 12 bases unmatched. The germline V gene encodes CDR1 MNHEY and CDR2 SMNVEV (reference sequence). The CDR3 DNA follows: TGTGCCAGCAGTGTTAGGACTAGTGGTTCCCATGAGCAGTTCTTC. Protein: CASSVRTSGSHEQFF.

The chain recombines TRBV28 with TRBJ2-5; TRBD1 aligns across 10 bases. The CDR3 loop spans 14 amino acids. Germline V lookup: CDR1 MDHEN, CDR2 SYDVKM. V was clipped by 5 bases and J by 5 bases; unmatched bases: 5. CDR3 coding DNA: TGTGCCAGCAGTCCGGACAGGGGGTGGGAGACCCAGTACTTC. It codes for CASSPDRGWETQYF.

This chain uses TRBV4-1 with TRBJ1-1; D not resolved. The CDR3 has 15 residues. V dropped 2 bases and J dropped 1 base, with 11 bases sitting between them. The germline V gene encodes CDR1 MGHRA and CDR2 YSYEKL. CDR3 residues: CASSQKGVGNTEAFF. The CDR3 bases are TGCGCCAGCAGCCAAAAGGGAGTAGGGAACACTGAAGCTTTCTTT.

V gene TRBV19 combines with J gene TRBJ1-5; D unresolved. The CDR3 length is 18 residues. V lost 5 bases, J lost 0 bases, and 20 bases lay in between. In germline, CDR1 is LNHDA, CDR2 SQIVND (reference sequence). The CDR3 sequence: CASSPGVRFGYSNQPQHF. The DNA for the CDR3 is TGTGCCAGTAGTCCCGGGGTAAGGTTCGGGTATAGCAATCAGCCCCAGCATTTT.